The present T cell receptor beta chain was sequenced within a study of PD-L1 blockade in urothelial cancer. In the study overall: Once treatment had started, blood was analyzed at 3 weeks (second dose) and again at 6 weeks. Reported median T cell count for blood samples was over 110,000.

Each PCR contained spiked-in synthetic TCR analog templates. Sequencing used immunoSEQ multiplex PCR; TCRdb keeps in-frame clones, though not all of them. The sample has just under 65,000 clones, over 75% seen once. This CDR3 spans 15 amino acids. The germline gives CDR1 SEHNR, CDR2 FQNEAQ (reference sequence). V lost 1 base to trimming and J lost 3 bases; unmatched junction nucleotides: 5. In its sample, this clone was seen a few times. Time point of the sample: pretreatment peripheral blood. The study enrolled patients with locally advanced or metastatic urothelial carcinoma. This sequence was found in a man between 65 and 85 years old with urothelial cancer. V usage is TRBV7-9 and J usage is TRBJ1-1, with 7 nucleotides matching TRBD1. The source material was PBMCs, sampled around atezolizumab (anti-PD-L1) treatment. DNA of the CDR3: TGTGCCAGCAGCTTAGTACAGGGGTTGGACACTGAAGCTTTCTTT. It encodes CASSLVQGLDTEAFF.